The 10 T cell receptor beta chains in this list originate from one sample, sequenced in a study of T cells in Graves' hyperthyroidism and ophthalmopathy. Amplification targeted TCR beta CDR3 regions from RNA transcripts. Researchers ran a first-round RT-PCR on the TCR CDR3 using the HTBI primer set. TCRdb re-analysed the multiplex PCR reads in MiXCR, keeping a single row per CDR3 protein. The sample lists roughly 500,000 distinct CDR3 sequences; around 43% were seen once. Sequencing was done on a sample of peripheral blood or thyroid tissue (not recorded which). Source of these receptors: an adult woman with Graves' disease, either hyperthyroidism or ophthalmopathy (not recorded which).

The J gene is TRBJ2-6, the V gene TRBV7-9; D is ambiguous. The CDR3 consists of 14 residues. Looked up from germline, CDR1 is SEHNR and CDR2 is FQNEAQ (reference sequence). Deletions cut 4 bases from V and 4 bases from J, with 8 bases between. The DNA of the CDR3 is TGTGCCAGCAGCTATACCACAGGGGCCAACGTCCTGACTTTC. Amino acid sequence: CASSYTTGANVLTF.

In this sample, this clonotype turned up many times. The rearrangement joins TRBV7-6 to TRBJ2-5; D is uncertain. Trimming removed 4 bases at V and 7 bases at J, with 7 bases between. CDR3 length equals 11 residues. Germline V gives CDR1 SGHVS, CDR2 FNYEAQ. Here the CDR3 reads CASSSDWTQYF. The DNA for the CDR3 is TGTGCCAGCAGCTCCGATTGGACCCAGTACTTC.

This clonotype was detected many times. In DNA form, the CDR3 reads TGCAGTGCCGGGGGAACATCTTACGAGCAGTACTTC. Translating gives CSAGGTSYEQYF. The V and J genes are TRBV20-1 and TRBJ2-7; tentative D call: TRBD2 (6 bases). Germline values: CDR1 DFQATT, CDR2 SNEGSKA (reference sequence). With 6 bases removed from V and 4 bases from J, the gap between germline ends came to 13 bases. The CDR3 has 12 residues.

The rearrangement uses TRBV5-1 and TRBJ2-7; no reliable D call. Trimming shortened V by 4 bases and J by 1 base, and 9 bases separated the two germline ends. The germline V gene has CDR1 SGHRS and CDR2 YFSETQ. This CDR3 region has 13 residues. In DNA form, the CDR3 reads TGCGCCAGCAGCATCCTAGGGTCCTACGAGCAGTACTTC. It codes for CASSILGSYEQYF.

The CDR3 reads CASSLGTGENTEAFF. The CDR3 region has the DNA TGTGCCAGCAGCTTGGGGACAGGGGAGAACACTGAAGCTTTCTTT. This chain links TRBV5-4 with TRBJ1-1; TRBD1 matches 9 bases. The CDR3 has 15 amino acids. Germline CDR1 SGHNT, CDR2 YYREEE (reference sequence). After removal of 0 bases from V and 1 base from J, the junction contained 1 base not matched to a gene. Together with reference TRBV5-4 and TRBJ1-1, the CDR3 gives the full variable domain: ETGVTQSPTHLIKTRGQQVTLRCSSQSGHNTVSWYQQALGQGPQFIFQYYREEENGRGNFPPRFSGLQFPNYSSELNVNALELDDSALYLCASSLGTGENTEAFFGQGTRLTVV.

This clonotype has just a few counts. The chain carries TRBV28 and TRBJ2-7; D is perhaps TRBD1 (6 bases). Germline loops: CDR1 MDHEN, CDR2 SYDVKM. The CDR3 has 13 amino acids. Trimming left V 8 bases short and J 7 bases short, with 18 bases between. CDR3 nucleotides: TGTGCCAGCGTGAACAGGGCTACTTTGGAGCAGTACTTC. It specifies CASVNRATLEQYF.

This clonotype has ten or more counts. This chain links TRBV10-3 with TRBJ2-5; TRBD2 matches 15 bases. Germline CDR1 is ENHRY and CDR2 is SYGVKD. CDR3 length: 16 residues. V was pared by 11 bases and J by 5 bases, with 12 bases of the junction left unmatched. CDR3 in DNA: TGTGCCTCCTCGCACGGACTAGCGGGAGGGCGGGAGACCCAGTACTTC. It codes for CASSHGLAGGRETQYF.

This sequence joins TRBV20-1 and TRBJ2-5, with 7 bases lining up with TRBD2. CDR1 and CDR2 (germline): DFQATT, SNEGSKA (reference sequence). The junction had 6 bases not matched to a gene; V was cut back by 0 bases and J by 5 bases. The CDR3 is made up of 14 amino acids. The CDR3 here is CSARDLSGVETQYF. The CDR3 DNA sequence: TGCAGTGCTAGAGATCTCAGCGGGGTGGAGACCCAGTACTTC.

The J gene is TRBJ1-1, the V gene TRBV11-2; maybe TRBD1 (5 bases). The CDR3 covers 13 residues. Between the trimmed V and J ends, which lost 5 bases and 4 bases, there was a span of 11 bases. Germline CDR1 reads SGHAT; CDR2 reads FQNNGV. Here the CDR3 DNA reads TGTGCCAGCAGCGGGGGGGGTCGCACTGAAGCTTTCTTT. Translating gives CASSGGGRTEAFF.

The chain carries TRBV2 and TRBJ2-5, with D uncertain. CDR3 length: 13 residues. CDR1 SNHLY and CDR2 FYNNEI come from the germline V gene. Trimming took off 4 bases at V and 2 bases at J, with 8 bases between the two ends. Written as DNA, the CDR3 is TGTGCCAGCAGTGTAAACACACAAGAGACCCAGTACTTC. It yields the protein CASSVNTQETQYF. Combining the CDR3 with reference TRBV2 and TRBJ2-5 gives the whole variable domain EPEVTQTPSHQVTQMGQEVILRCVPISNHLYFYWYRQILGQKVEFLVSFYNNEISEKSEIFDDQFSVERPDGSNFTLKIRSTKLEDSAMYFCASSVNTQETQYFGPGTRLLVL.